Listed here are 20 T cell receptor beta chains from one sample, sequenced in a study of T cell repertoires in cytomegalovirus infection. TCRdb fed the reads into MiXCR, producing one record per CDR3 protein. The data show around 260,000 distinct CDR3 sequences, over 8% seen once. Sequenced sample: PBMCs. Every receptor here comes from a human donor in good health (CMV status not recorded). Some clones in this sample may be carry-over from other donors' samples.

This clonotype was picked up a small number of times. The chain combines TRBV29-1 with TRBJ2-3; tentative D call: TRBD1 (6 bases). The CDR3 covers 14 residues. CDR1 and CDR2 (germline): SQVTM, ANQGSEA. Trimming cost V 5 bases and J 0 bases, with 12 bases left between them. This CDR3 reads CSVWTDPSTDTQYF. As DNA, the CDR3 is TGCAGCGTTTGGACAGACCCTAGCACAGATACGCAGTATTTT.

The table lists this clonotype with many counts. This chain joins TRBV12-3 or TRBV12-4 and TRBJ1-2, with TRBD1 identical over 7 bases. The trim removed 4 bases at V and 6 bases at J, leaving 8 bases unmatched. The CDR3 contains 14 residues. The CDR3 DNA sequence: TGTGCCAGCAGTTCCGAGACAGGGAGGGATGGCTACACCTTC. It specifies CASSSETGRDGYTF.

This clonotype was seen only a few times. J is TRBJ2-7 and V is TRBV20-1, with no clear D. The germline gives CDR1 DFQATT, CDR2 SNEGSKA (reference sequence). The CDR3 covers 11 residues. V was cut by 0 bases and J by 4 bases, with 4 bases left in between. CDR3 bases: TGCAGTGCTAGAGATAAATACGAGCAGTACTTC. Its translation: CSARDKYEQYF.

Worth noting for this clonotype: A much larger clonotype is one base distant, so this may be a read error. V and J are TRBV6-5 and TRBJ1-2, with D possibly matching TRBD1 (6 bases). Germline-derived CDR1 and CDR2 are MNHEY and SVGAGI. This CDR3 spans 14 amino acids. The CDR3 region has the DNA TGTGCCAGCAGTTACGGGGGGCAGGGCTATGACTACACCTTC. It codes for CASSYGGQGYDYTF.

This clonotype was counted ten times or more. This chain joins TRBV11-2 and TRBJ1-1; D not certain. The germline gives CDR1 SGHAT, CDR2 FQNNGV. The CDR3 is made up of 14 amino acids. Trimming cost V 1 base and J 3 bases, with 9 bases left between them. Here the CDR3 reads CASSLAPRDTEAFF. The DNA of the CDR3 is TGTGCCAGCAGCTTAGCTCCCCGGGACACTGAAGCTTTCTTT.

The rearrangement links TRBV7-2 to TRBJ2-1, with 9 bases identical to TRBD1. Trimming cost V 3 bases and J 5 bases; bases outside gene matches: 5. Germline CDR1 SGHTA, CDR2 FQGNSA. CDR3 length: 15 amino acids. The CDR3 reads CASSFVGDRDNEQFF. For the CDR3, the DNA is TGTGCCAGCAGCTTCGTTGGGGACAGGGACAATGAGCAGTTCTTC. Drawing the rest from reference TRBV7-2 and TRBJ2-1, the complete variable domain is GAGVSQSPSNKVTEKGKDVELRCDPISGHTALYWYRQSLGQGLEFLIYFQGNSAPDKSGLPSDRFSAERTGGSVSTLTIQRTQQEDSAVYLCASSFVGDRDNEQFFGPGTRLTVL.

This clonotype was counted between two and nine times. The chain carries TRBV28 and TRBJ1-2; D is unclear. The CDR3 length is 10 residues. Trimming shortened V by 6 bases and J by 8 bases, and 7 bases separated the two germline ends. CDR1 and CDR2 (germline): MDHEN, SYDVKM. This chain's CDR3 is CASRREGYTF. In nucleotides, the CDR3 is TGTGCCAGCAGAAGGGAGGGCTACACCTTC.

This clonotype was seen only a few times. The V gene is TRBV4-1, the J gene TRBJ2-2, with D tentatively TRBD1 (6 bases). Deletions cut 0 bases from V and 5 bases from J, with 19 bases between. The germline V gene has CDR1 MGHRA and CDR2 YSYEKL. This CDR3 contains 18 residues. This CDR3 reads CASSQDGRGHPRTGELFF. The CDR3, as DNA: TGCGCCAGCAGCCAAGATGGACGGGGACACCCGCGGACCGGGGAGCTGTTTTTT.

This clonotype was counted ten times or more. The chain links TRBV12-3 or TRBV12-4 to TRBJ1-3; perhaps TRBD1 as D (6 bases). There are 14 residues in the CDR3. V was shortened by 2 bases and J by 4 bases, with 9 bases between the two germline ends. In DNA form, the CDR3 reads TGTGCCAGCAGTTTAAGGGGGACGGGAAACACCATATATTTT. This gives the protein CASSLRGTGNTIYF.

At least ten counts were recorded for this clonotype. The chain's CDR3 is CASGPNRGIGSTDTQYF. Here the CDR3 DNA reads TGTGCCAGCGGCCCTAATCGGGGAATAGGTAGCACAGATACGCAGTATTTT. The genes are TRBV12-3 or TRBV12-4 and TRBJ2-3, with D possibly matching TRBD2 (5 bases). This CDR3 has 17 residues. Trimming shortened V by 8 bases and J by 0 bases, and 21 bases separated the two germline ends.

This clonotype has just a few counts. The V gene is TRBV6-2 or TRBV6-3, the J gene TRBJ2-1; 10 nucleotides agree with TRBD2. The CDR3 totals 15 residues. V shed 6 bases, J shed 7 bases, and the junction held 9 bases outside the gene matches. Germline V gene lookup returns CDR1 MNHEY and CDR2 SVGEGT. CDR3 DNA sequence: TGTGCCAGCAGCACCAGCGGGGGGGCGAAGAATGAGCAGTTCTTC. This sequence encodes CASSTSGGAKNEQFF.

This clonotype appeared many times. The rearrangement links TRBV19 to TRBJ1-5; TRBD1 matches 10 bases. This CDR3 has 14 amino acids. Trimming took 8 bases from V and 9 from J; bases not matched to a gene: 10. Looked up from germline, CDR1 is LNHDA and CDR2 is SQIVND (reference sequence). This CDR3 reads CASSVGTGDRPQHF. CDR3 sequence (DNA): TGTGCCAGTTCGGTCGGGACAGGGGACAGGCCCCAGCATTTT.

The rearrangement joins TRBV20-1 to TRBJ2-5; 13 positions agree with TRBD2. The CDR3 covers 16 residues. The trim removed 3 bases at V and 2 bases at J, leaving 6 bases unmatched. Germline V gives CDR1 DFQATT, CDR2 SNEGSKA (reference sequence). CDR3 DNA: TGCAGTGCTAGCCGACTAGCGGGGGGCTTGCAAGAGACCCAGTACTTC. Protein sequence: CSASRLAGGLQETQYF.

The table lists this clonotype with many counts. The chain links TRBV7-2 to TRBJ1-5; 7 bases line up with TRBD1. Trimming removed 4 bases from V and 1 base from J; junction bases left unmatched: 10. Germline lookup yields CDR1 SGHTA and CDR2 FQGNSA. The CDR3 has 17 amino acids. As DNA, the CDR3 is TGTGCCAGCAGCTCCCAGGGGGGGTTTAGCAGCAATCAGCCCCAGCATTTT. Translating gives CASSSQGGFSSNQPQHF.

Ten or more counts support this clonotype. This sequence joins TRBV28 and TRBJ1-1; unclear D gene. This CDR3 has 11 amino acids. V was pared by 8 bases and J by 1 base, with 5 bases between. The V gene's germline CDR1 is MDHEN and CDR2 SYDVKM. The CDR3 sequence: CASLGNTEAFF. As DNA, the CDR3 is TGTGCCAGCTTAGGGAACACTGAAGCTTTCTTT.

This clonotype was observed many times. The chain uses TRBV18 and TRBJ1-5, with D uncertain. Trimming removed 10 bases from V and 2 bases from J, with 18 bases in between. Germline V gene lookup returns CDR1 KGHSH and CDR2 LQKENI. The CDR3 runs to 15 residues. CDR3 region: CATSKEGPRNQPQHF. The CDR3 nucleotides are TGTGCCACCTCCAAGGAGGGTCCCCGCAATCAGCCCCAGCATTTT. Drawing the rest from reference TRBV18 and TRBJ1-5, the complete variable domain is NAGVMQNPRHLVRRRGQEARLRCSPMKGHSHVYWYRQLPEEGLKFMVYLQKENIIDESGMPKERFSAEFPKEGPSILRIQQVVRGDSAAYFCATSKEGPRNQPQHFGDGTRLSIL.

The chain joins TRBV5-1 to TRBJ1-2; no reliable D call. The germline V gene encodes CDR1 SGHRS and CDR2 YFSETQ. This CDR3 is built from 12 residues. V lost 1 base and J lost 8, with 9 bases in between. The chain's CDR3 is CASSLRTEGYTF. CDR3 sequence (DNA): TGCGCCAGCAGCTTGCGTACTGAAGGCTACACCTTC.

At least ten counts were recorded for this clonotype. The chain combines TRBV28 with TRBJ1-1, with TRBD1 as a possible D gene (5 bases). Looked up from germline, CDR1 is MDHEN and CDR2 is SYDVKM. The V end lost 5 bases, the J end lost 3 bases, and 13 bases lay between the germline ends. This CDR3 is 14 amino acids long. CDR3 nucleotide sequence: TGTGCCAGCAGTCCTCGACAGTCTTACACTGAAGCTTTCTTT. This translates into CASSPRQSYTEAFF.

This clonotype was seen ten or more times. This chain uses TRBV7-2 with TRBJ2-1, with 15 bases identical to TRBD2. V shed 5 bases and J 4 bases; nucleotides not matched to a gene: 12. Per germline, CDR1 SGHTA and CDR2 FQGNSA. The CDR3 sequence is 19 residues long. The CDR3 is CASSRETGLAGGGYNEQFF. In DNA, the CDR3 is TGTGCCAGCAGCCGAGAAACCGGACTAGCGGGGGGGGGGTACAATGAGCAGTTCTTC.

This clonotype has ten or more counts. The chain combines TRBV19 with TRBJ2-6, with 7 bases that match TRBD1. V dropped 4 bases and J dropped 4; count of bases not matched to a gene: 10. Germline V gives CDR1 LNHDA, CDR2 SQIVND (reference sequence). The CDR3 is 17 residues long. Written as DNA, the CDR3 is TGTGCCAGTAGTACCGGATTGGGACAGACGGGGGCCAACGTCCTGACTTTC. As protein: CASSTGLGQTGANVLTF. The complete variable domain, with remaining parts taken from reference TRBV19 and TRBJ2-6, reads DGGITQSPKYLFRKEGQNVTLSCEQNLNHDAMYWYRQDPGQGLRLIYYSQIVNDFQKGDIAEGYSVSREKKESFPLTVTSAQKNPTAFYLCASSTGLGQTGANVLTFGAGSRLTVL.